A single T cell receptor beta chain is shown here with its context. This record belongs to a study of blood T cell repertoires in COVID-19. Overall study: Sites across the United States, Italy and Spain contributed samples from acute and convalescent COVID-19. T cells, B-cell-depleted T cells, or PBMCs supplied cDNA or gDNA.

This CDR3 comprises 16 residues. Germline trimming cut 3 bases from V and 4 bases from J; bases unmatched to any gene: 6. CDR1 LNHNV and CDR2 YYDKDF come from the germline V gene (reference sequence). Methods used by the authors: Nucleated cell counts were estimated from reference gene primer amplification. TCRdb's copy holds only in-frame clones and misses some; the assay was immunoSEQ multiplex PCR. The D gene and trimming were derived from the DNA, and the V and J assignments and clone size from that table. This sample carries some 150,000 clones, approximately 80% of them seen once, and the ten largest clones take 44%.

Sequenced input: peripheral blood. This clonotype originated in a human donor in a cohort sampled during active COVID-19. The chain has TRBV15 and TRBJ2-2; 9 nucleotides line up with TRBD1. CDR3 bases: TGTGCCACCAGCAGCGACAGGGGGGCGGGCACCGGGGAGCTGTTTTTT. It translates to CATSSDRGAGTGELFF.